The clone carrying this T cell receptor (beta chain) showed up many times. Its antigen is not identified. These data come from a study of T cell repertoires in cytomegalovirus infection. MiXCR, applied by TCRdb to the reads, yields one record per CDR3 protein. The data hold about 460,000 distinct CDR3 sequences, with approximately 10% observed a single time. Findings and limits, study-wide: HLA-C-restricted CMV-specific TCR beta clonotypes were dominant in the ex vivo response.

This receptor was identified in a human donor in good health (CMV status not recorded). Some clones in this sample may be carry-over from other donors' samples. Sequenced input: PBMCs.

The CDR3 bases are TGTGCCAGCAGCTTAGATATAACTGGGACTGAAGCTTTCTTT. It specifies CASSLDITGTEAFF. The chain joins TRBV7-9 to TRBJ1-1; D uncertain. This CDR3 has 14 residues. Trimming removed 1 base from V and 5 bases from J, with 11 bases in between. Germline CDR1 reads SEHNR; CDR2 reads FQNEAQ (reference sequence).